The clone carrying this T cell receptor beta chain occurred a few times. Antigen specificity is unknown. This sample was included in a study of vaccination and CD4 T cells after COVID-19. On the study more broadly: Convalescents were six males and four females, two of them Hispanic.

Sample treatment: approximately 9-day PBMC culture with coronavirus spike peptide pools or control peptides (ViraFEST assay). The CDR3 runs 16 residues. The V gene's germline CDR1 is MDHEN and CDR2 SYDVKM. The V segment lost 3 bases and the J segment 0 bases; nucleotides outside the gene matches: 5. An Oncomine TCR Beta short-read assay was used to sequence the DNA from cultured CD4+ T cells. From the PCR reads, TCRdb called clonotypes with MiXCR, one entry per CDR3 protein. The data hold around 20,000 distinct CDR3 sequences, with approximately 40% observed a single time. The source material was CD4+ T cells from blood, cultured in vitro, sampled after SARS-CoV-2 vaccination. This sequence originates from a human donor who had recovered from COVID-19. The chain couples TRBV28 to TRBJ1-5; 7 bases map to TRBD1. CDR3 sequence: CASSLGQKYSNQPQHF. The CDR3 bases are TGTGCCAGCAGTTTGGGACAGAAGTATAGCAATCAGCCCCAGCATTTT.